This is a list of T cell receptor beta chains from one sample in a study of OX40 agonist ivuxolimab in advanced cancers. Generated by immunoSEQ multiplex PCR, the TCRdb table keeps only in-frame clones and is missing some. The repertoire includes about 100,000 clones, 75% to 95% of them detected once, and approximately 0.63% sits in the top ten. This sample comprised CD4+ or CD8+ T cells sorted from blood, obtained in a trial of the OX40 agonist ivuxolimab. These receptors were collected from an adult with an advanced solid tumor such as melanoma, head and neck, liver or kidney cancer. Each CDR3 is given with its conserved first and last residue. A D gene is named only where the DNA matches it firmly. Clone size is shown for a subset of rows, as once, few, many or a class of expanded clone.

clone size: NA
J gene: TRBJ2-7
D gene: TRBD2
V gene: TRBV5-6
CDR3 DNA: TGTGCCAGCAGCTACGGGACTAGCGGGATCCGGCAGTACTTC
CDR3 protein: CASSYGTSGIRQYF

clone size: NA
J gene: TRBJ2-7
D gene: NA
V gene: TRBV11-2
CDR3 DNA: TGTGCCAGCAGCTTAGATACCAAATCCTACGAGCAGTACTTC
CDR3 protein: CASSLDTKSYEQYF

clone size: NA
J gene: TRBJ1-2
D gene: NA
V gene: TRBV5-6
CDR3 DNA: TGTGCCAGCAGCTTGCCATCACTAGGACAGTATGGCTACACCTTC
CDR3 protein: CASSLPSLGQYGYTF

clone size: NA
J gene: TRBJ2-7
D gene: TRBD2
V gene: TRBV5-4
CDR3 DNA: TGTGCCAGCAGCTACGGACTAGCTGGGATAAAGTACTTC
CDR3 protein: CASSYGLAGIKYF

clone size: NA
J gene: TRBJ2-2
D gene: NA
V gene: TRBV11-3
CDR3 DNA: TGTGCCAGCAGCCCCAAACGGTCCAGGGCAAACACCGGGGAGCTGTTTTTT
CDR3 protein: CASSPKRSRANTGELFF

clone size: NA
J gene: TRBJ2-2
D gene: NA
V gene: TRBV4-1
CDR3 DNA: TGCGCCAGCAGCCGTGGGGAAGTCACCGGGGAGCTGTTTTTT
CDR3 protein: CASSRGEVTGELFF

clone size: NA
J gene: TRBJ1-3
D gene: NA
V gene: TRBV18
CDR3 DNA: TGTGCCAGCTCACCACTCGAACAGGGAGCTGGAAACACCATATATTTT
CDR3 protein: CASSPLEQGAGNTIYF

clone size: NA
J gene: TRBJ2-1
D gene: NA
V gene: TRBV5-1
CDR3 DNA: TGCGCCAGCAGCTTTCCCGGAACCTCCTACAATGAGCAGTTCTTC
CDR3 protein: CASSFPGTSYNEQFF

clone size: NA
J gene: TRBJ2-5
D gene: TRBD2
V gene: TRBV9
CDR3 DNA: TGTGCCAGCAGCGTAGCACTAGCGGTGGAGACCCAGTACTTC
CDR3 protein: CASSVALAVETQYF

clone size: NA
J gene: TRBJ2-7
D gene: NA
V gene: TRBV7-6
CDR3 DNA: TGTGCCAGCAGCTTAAATCGGCTTGGACTCGGGGCGGGTTACGAGCAGTACTTC
CDR3 protein: CASSLNRLGLGAGYEQYF

clone size: once
J gene: TRBJ1-2
D gene: TRBD1
V gene: TRBV6-1
CDR3 DNA: TGTGCCAGCAGTGAGGGACAGGTCTATGGCTACACCTTC
CDR3 protein: CASSEGQVYGYTF

clone size: NA
J gene: TRBJ2-7
D gene: NA
V gene: TRBV11-2
CDR3 DNA: TGTGCCAGCAGCCCCACTACCTACGAGCAGTACTTC
CDR3 protein: CASSPTTYEQYF

clone size: NA
J gene: TRBJ1-1
D gene: NA
V gene: TRBV13
CDR3 DNA: TGTGCCAGCAGCCCGGTCCCCAACACTGAAGCTTTCTTT
CDR3 protein: CASSPVPNTEAFF

clone size: NA
J gene: TRBJ1-1
D gene: TRBD1
V gene: TRBV7-8
CDR3 DNA: TGTGCCAGCAGCTTAGTCAGGGGGAGTAAGACTGAAGCTTTCTTT
CDR3 protein: CASSLVRGSKTEAFF

clone size: once
J gene: TRBJ2-5
D gene: NA
V gene: TRBV6-1
CDR3 DNA: TGTGCCAGCAGTGAGCGAGGGTTGTACCAAGAGACCCAGTACTTC
CDR3 protein: CASSERGLYQETQYF

clone size: NA
J gene: TRBJ1-1
D gene: NA
V gene: TRBV7-6
CDR3 DNA: TGTGCCAGCAGTCCCGGACTGGAAAACGCTGAAGCTTTCTTT
CDR3 protein: CASSPGLENAEAFF

clone size: once
J gene: TRBJ1-1
D gene: NA
V gene: TRBV18
CDR3 DNA: TGTGCCAGCTCACCCGGGGGACTGAACACTGAAGCTTTCTTT
CDR3 protein: CASSPGGLNTEAFF

clone size: NA
J gene: TRBJ2-4
D gene: NA
V gene: TRBV11-3
CDR3 DNA: TGTGCCAGCAGCACCAACGCGGTCCTCTCCCAAAACATTCAGTACTTC
CDR3 protein: CASSTNAVLSQNIQYF

clone size: NA
J gene: TRBJ2-7
D gene: TRBD2
V gene: TRBV5-1
CDR3 DNA: TGCGCCAGCAGCTACATCGGACTAGCGGGAGGGGCCTACGAGCAGTACTTC
CDR3 protein: CASSYIGLAGGAYEQYF

clone size: NA
J gene: TRBJ1-4
D gene: TRBD1
V gene: TRBV6-4
CDR3 DNA: TGTGCCAGCAGTGGGCAGGGGGCTGGTTGGGGACAAGAAAAACTGTTTTTT
CDR3 protein: CASSGQGAGWGQEKLFF

clone size: NA
J gene: TRBJ2-7
D gene: TRBD1
V gene: TRBV10-2
CDR3 DNA: TGCGCCAGCTCGGGACAGAACCGCTACGAGCAGTACTTC
CDR3 protein: CASSGQNRYEQYF

clone size: NA
J gene: TRBJ1-1
D gene: TRBD1
V gene: TRBV19
CDR3 DNA: TGTGCCAGTAGTCCCACAGGGGGCACTGAAGCTTTCTTT
CDR3 protein: CASSPTGGTEAFF

clone size: NA
J gene: TRBJ2-2
D gene: NA
V gene: TRBV7-8
CDR3 DNA: TGTGCCAGCAGCTTACTAGCGTCGGGCACCGGGGAGCTGTTTTTT
CDR3 protein: CASSLLASGTGELFF

clone size: NA
J gene: TRBJ1-3
D gene: NA
V gene: TRBV6-5
CDR3 DNA: TGTGCCAGCAGAGACAGCTTCTCTGGAAACACCATATATTTT
CDR3 protein: CASRDSFSGNTIYF

clone size: NA
J gene: TRBJ1-2
D gene: NA
V gene: TRBV6-7
CDR3 DNA: TGTGCCAGCAGTTCCACAACAGGGAATAGAGGCTACACCTTC
CDR3 protein: CASSSTTGNRGYTF

clone size: NA
J gene: TRBJ1-1
D gene: NA
V gene: TRBV6-5
CDR3 DNA: TGTGCCAGCAGCCCGCCGGGACGGAGGAACACTGAAGCTTTCTTT
CDR3 protein: CASSPPGRRNTEAFF

clone size: once
J gene: TRBJ2-3
D gene: TRBD2
V gene: TRBV7-9
CDR3 DNA: TGTGCCAGCAGCCAACTAGCGGGGGCTTTCACAGATACGCAGTATTTT
CDR3 protein: CASSQLAGAFTDTQYF

clone size: NA
J gene: TRBJ2-3
D gene: NA
V gene: TRBV19
CDR3 DNA: TGTGCCAGTAGTAGGAGGCCGACTGATACGCAGTATTTT
CDR3 protein: CASSRRPTDTQYF

clone size: NA
J gene: TRBJ2-2
D gene: NA
V gene: TRBV30
CDR3 DNA: TGTGCCTGGACCCCTGGCTATACCGGGGAGCTGTTTTTT
CDR3 protein: CAWTPGYTGELFF

clone size: NA
J gene: TRBJ2-5
D gene: TRBD1
V gene: TRBV6-5
CDR3 DNA: TGTGCCAGCAGTTCCCGACAGGGGCCGAGGGAGACCCAGTACTTC
CDR3 protein: CASSSRQGPRETQYF

clone size: NA
J gene: TRBJ2-3
D gene: NA
V gene: TRBV5-1
CDR3 DNA: TGCGCCAGCAGCTTAGAGGGGCTAACAGATACGCAGTATTTT
CDR3 protein: CASSLEGLTDTQYF

clone size: NA
J gene: TRBJ2-3
D gene: NA
V gene: TRBV7-6
CDR3 DNA: TGTGCCAGCAGCTTAGGGGCCAGCTCAAACACAGATACGCAGTATTTT
CDR3 protein: CASSLGASSNTDTQYF

clone size: NA
J gene: TRBJ2-5
D gene: TRBD2
V gene: TRBV6-6
CDR3 DNA: TGTGCCAGCAGTGGTGGGACTAGCGGGAGGGTAGAGACCCAGTACTTC
CDR3 protein: CASSGGTSGRVETQYF

clone size: NA
J gene: TRBJ2-3
D gene: TRBD1
V gene: TRBV6-6
CDR3 DNA: TGTGCCAGCAGTTACGGACAGGGGGGAACAGATACGCAGTATTTT
CDR3 protein: CASSYGQGGTDTQYF

clone size: NA
J gene: TRBJ2-1
D gene: TRBD2
V gene: TRBV5-1
CDR3 DNA: TGCGCCAGCAGCACGGGACTAGCGGAGGACAATGAGCAGTTCTTC
CDR3 protein: CASSTGLAEDNEQFF

clone size: NA
J gene: TRBJ2-5
D gene: NA
V gene: TRBV5-6
CDR3 DNA: TGTGCCAGCAGCCCCAACGAGTGGGGGGTCCAAGAGACCCAGTACTTC
CDR3 protein: CASSPNEWGVQETQYF

clone size: NA
J gene: TRBJ1-1
D gene: NA
V gene: TRBV6-1
CDR3 DNA: TGTGCCAGCAGTCCGATGGACCCTCAGGAAGCTTTCTTT
CDR3 protein: CASSPMDPQEAFF

clone size: once
J gene: TRBJ2-1
D gene: TRBD2
V gene: TRBV27
CDR3 DNA: TGTGCCAGCAGTTCGTTAGCGGGACCGGGTAACAATGAGCAGTTCTTC
CDR3 protein: CASSSLAGPGNNEQFF

clone size: NA
J gene: TRBJ2-2
D gene: TRBD2
V gene: TRBV19
CDR3 DNA: TGTGCCAGTAGATTAGCGGGCTCGAACACCGGGGAGCTGTTTTTT
CDR3 protein: CASRLAGSNTGELFF

clone size: NA
J gene: TRBJ1-1
D gene: NA
V gene: TRBV7-9
CDR3 DNA: TGTGCCAGCAGCCTAACTGAAGCTTTCTTT
CDR3 protein: CASSLTEAFF

clone size: once
J gene: TRBJ2-7
D gene: TRBD1
V gene: TRBV5-1
CDR3 DNA: TGCGCCAGCAGCATGGACAGGGGGAGAGAGCAGTACTTC
CDR3 protein: CASSMDRGREQYF

clone size: NA
J gene: TRBJ2-2
D gene: TRBD2
V gene: TRBV27
CDR3 DNA: TGTGCCAGCAACCTCGGCGGGGGGCGGTGGCGGGAGGACACCGGGGAGCTGTTTTTT
CDR3 protein: CASNLGGGRWREDTGELFF

clone size: NA
J gene: TRBJ1-3
D gene: TRBD1
V gene: TRBV7-6
CDR3 DNA: TGTGCCAGCAGCCCAGACAGGGATGGAAACACCATATATTTT
CDR3 protein: CASSPDRDGNTIYF

clone size: NA
J gene: TRBJ2-3
D gene: NA
V gene: TRBV5-1
CDR3 DNA: TGCGCCAGCAGCGGATCTAGCACAGATACGCAGTATTTT
CDR3 protein: CASSGSSTDTQYF

clone size: NA
J gene: TRBJ1-1
D gene: NA
V gene: TRBV18
CDR3 DNA: TGTGCCAGCTCACCACAGGCGACAGAAAACACTGAAGCTTTCTTT
CDR3 protein: CASSPQATENTEAFF

clone size: NA
J gene: TRBJ1-6
D gene: TRBD1
V gene: TRBV7-6
CDR3 DNA: TGTGCCAGCAGCTTAACAGGGGGATCCTATAATTCACCCCTCCACTTT
CDR3 protein: CASSLTGGSYNSPLHF

clone size: NA
J gene: TRBJ1-2
D gene: NA
V gene: TRBV18
CDR3 DNA: TGTGCCAGCTCACCAACGGGGGACTCCAACTATGGCTACACCTTC
CDR3 protein: CASSPTGDSNYGYTF

clone size: NA
J gene: TRBJ2-1
D gene: NA
V gene: TRBV15
CDR3 DNA: TGTGCCACCAGCAGAGAACAGGTAAATGAGCAGTTCTTC
CDR3 protein: CATSREQVNEQFF

clone size: NA
J gene: TRBJ2-3
D gene: TRBD1
V gene: TRBV2
CDR3 DNA: TGTGCCAGCAGTTCGGGACAGCTATTCACAGATACGCAGTATTTT
CDR3 protein: CASSSGQLFTDTQYF

clone size: NA
J gene: TRBJ2-3
D gene: TRBD1
V gene: TRBV6-4
CDR3 DNA: TGTGCCAGCAGTCCCGGGACAGACACAGATACGCAGTATTTT
CDR3 protein: CASSPGTDTDTQYF

clone size: NA
J gene: TRBJ1-2
D gene: NA
V gene: TRBV19
CDR3 DNA: TGTGCCAGCAGCCCGGGCCCGGAAGCATATGGCTACACCTTC
CDR3 protein: CASSPGPEAYGYTF

clone size: NA
J gene: TRBJ2-1
D gene: NA
V gene: TRBV7-9
CDR3 DNA: TGTGCCAGCAGCTTCGGAGTTGATGAGCAGTTCTTC
CDR3 protein: CASSFGVDEQFF

clone size: once
J gene: TRBJ2-7
D gene: NA
V gene: TRBV28
CDR3 DNA: TGTGCCAGCAGTTTAGACGGAGTCTACGAGCAGTACTTC
CDR3 protein: CASSLDGVYEQYF

clone size: NA
J gene: TRBJ1-1
D gene: TRBD1
V gene: TRBV7-3
CDR3 DNA: TGTGCCAGCAGCGCTGACAGGGGCGCCACTGAAGCTTTCTTT
CDR3 protein: CASSADRGATEAFF

clone size: NA
J gene: TRBJ1-1
D gene: NA
V gene: TRBV7-3
CDR3 DNA: TGTGCCAGCAGCTTAGGTCAGACTAAAGCTTTCTTT
CDR3 protein: CASSLGQTKAFF

clone size: NA
J gene: TRBJ1-1
D gene: NA
V gene: TRBV6-5
CDR3 DNA: TGTGCCAGCAAAAAAGAGGGGGTTCCCCCCACTGAAGCTTTCTTT
CDR3 protein: CASKKEGVPPTEAFF

clone size: NA
J gene: TRBJ2-7
D gene: NA
V gene: TRBV7-9
CDR3 DNA: TGTGCCAGCAGCTTAAGCGACGAGCAGTACTTC
CDR3 protein: CASSLSDEQYF

clone size: few
J gene: TRBJ1-2
D gene: TRBD1
V gene: TRBV5-6
CDR3 DNA: TGTGCCAGCAGACGCGACAGGGGGATTGCTGGCTACACCTTC
CDR3 protein: CASRRDRGIAGYTF

clone size: NA
J gene: TRBJ1-5
D gene: TRBD1
V gene: TRBV18
CDR3 DNA: TGTGCCAGCTCACCCGACAGGGGAATTCAGCCCCAGCATTTT
CDR3 protein: CASSPDRGIQPQHF